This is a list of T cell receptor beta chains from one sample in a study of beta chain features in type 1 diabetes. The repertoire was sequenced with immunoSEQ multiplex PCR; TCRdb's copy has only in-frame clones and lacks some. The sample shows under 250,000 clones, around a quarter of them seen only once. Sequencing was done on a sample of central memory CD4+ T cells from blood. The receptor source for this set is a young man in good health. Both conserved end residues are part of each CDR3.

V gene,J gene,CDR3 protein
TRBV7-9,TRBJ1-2,CASSFLGGDYGYTF
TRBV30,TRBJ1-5,CAWSGGKGNQPQHF
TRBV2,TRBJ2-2,CASQGNGELFF
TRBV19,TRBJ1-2,CASGTSYGYTF
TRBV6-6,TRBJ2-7,CASSPGTAIYEQYF
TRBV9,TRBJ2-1,CASSGGTSLNNEQFF
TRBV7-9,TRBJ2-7,CASSPWGGPSSYEQYF
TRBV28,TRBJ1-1,CASSPGGRTEAFF
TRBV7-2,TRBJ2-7,CASSLEVGEQYF
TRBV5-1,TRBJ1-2,CASSLGDNYGYTF
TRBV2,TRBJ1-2,CASSELQGDGYTF
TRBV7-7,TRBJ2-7,CASSLLQEGEQYF
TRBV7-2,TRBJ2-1,CASSQYRDPHEQFF
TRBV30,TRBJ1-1,CAWRFGRGNTEAFF
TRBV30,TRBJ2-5,CAWDWKETQYF
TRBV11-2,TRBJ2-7,CASSFTTVGEQYF
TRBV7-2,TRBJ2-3,CASSLLTGISTDTQYF
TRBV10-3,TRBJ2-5,CAISDLAGGGETQYF
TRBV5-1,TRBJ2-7,CASSFTGGASYEQYF
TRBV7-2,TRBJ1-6,CASSPRQGNSPLHF
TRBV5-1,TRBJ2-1,CASSKIPGVGNEQFF
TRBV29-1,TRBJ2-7,CSVARTGNAYEQYF
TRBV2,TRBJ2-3,CASSTGTGDPETQYF
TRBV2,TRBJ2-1,CASRLADLREQFF
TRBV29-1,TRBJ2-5,CSVRTETQYF
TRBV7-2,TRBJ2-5,CASSQDRGETQYF
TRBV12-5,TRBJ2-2,CASGFHGDPNTGELFF
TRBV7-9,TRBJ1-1,CASSFLSIPEAFF
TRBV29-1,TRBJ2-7,CSVARESLYEQYF
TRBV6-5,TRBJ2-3,CASFSGDTQYF
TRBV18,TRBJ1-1,CASSPDRVYTEAFF
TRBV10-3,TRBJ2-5,CAISEAGSQETQYF
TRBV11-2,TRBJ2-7,CASRSPGQNSYEQYF